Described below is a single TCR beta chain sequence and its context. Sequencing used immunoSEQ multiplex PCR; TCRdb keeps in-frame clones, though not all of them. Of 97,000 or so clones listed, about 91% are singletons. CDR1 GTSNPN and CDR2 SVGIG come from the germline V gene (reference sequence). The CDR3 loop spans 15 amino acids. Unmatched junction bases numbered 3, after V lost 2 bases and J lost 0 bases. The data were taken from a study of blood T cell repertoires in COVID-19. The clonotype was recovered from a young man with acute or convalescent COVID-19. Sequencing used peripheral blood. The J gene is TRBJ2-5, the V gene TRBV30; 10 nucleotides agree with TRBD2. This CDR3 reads CAWSRGLADQETQYF. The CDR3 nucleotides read TGTGCCTGGAGTCGCGGACTAGCGGACCAAGAGACCCAGTACTTC.